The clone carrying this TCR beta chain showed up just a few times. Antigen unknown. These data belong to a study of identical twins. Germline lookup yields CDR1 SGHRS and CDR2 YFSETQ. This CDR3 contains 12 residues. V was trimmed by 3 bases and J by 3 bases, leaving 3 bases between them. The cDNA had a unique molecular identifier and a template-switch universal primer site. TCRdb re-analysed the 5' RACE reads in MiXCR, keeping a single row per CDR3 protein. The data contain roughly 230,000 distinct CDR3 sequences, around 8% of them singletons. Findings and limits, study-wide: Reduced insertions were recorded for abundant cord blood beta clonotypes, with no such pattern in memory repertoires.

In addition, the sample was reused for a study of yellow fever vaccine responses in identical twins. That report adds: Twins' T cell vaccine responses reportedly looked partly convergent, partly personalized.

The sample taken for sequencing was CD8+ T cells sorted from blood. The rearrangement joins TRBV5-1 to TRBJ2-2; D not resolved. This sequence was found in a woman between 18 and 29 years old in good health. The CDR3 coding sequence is TGCGCCAGCAGCTGGCACACCGGGGAGCTGTTTTTT. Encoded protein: CASSWHTGELFF.